This TCR beta chain was sequenced in a study of shared clonotypes between healthy human individuals. V lost 6 bases and J lost 2; bases outside the gene matches: 4. CDR3 length: 14 amino acids. CDR1 SNHLY and CDR2 FYNNEI come from the germline V gene. The table came from immunoSEQ multiplex PCR; TCRdb's copy has only in-frame clones and leaves some out. The sample consists of some 2,000,000 clones, approximately 96% of them appearing once. As concerns this clone: Its antigen is not known.

Overall study findings and caveats: Across subsets, estimated richness was generally greater for naive than for memory populations. Enrolling few donors narrowed the genetic and exposure-history diversity that was represented.

The sequence was obtained from a man aged 18 to 35 in good health. The sample taken for sequencing was naive CD4+ T cells sorted from blood. Documented subset: CD45RA+ positively selected. This chain connects TRBV2 to TRBJ2-3, with 8 nucleotides matching TRBD1. The CDR3 DNA reads TGTGCCAGCAGGGACAGGGACCCCACAGATACGCAGTATTTT. Amino acids: CASRDRDPTDTQYF.